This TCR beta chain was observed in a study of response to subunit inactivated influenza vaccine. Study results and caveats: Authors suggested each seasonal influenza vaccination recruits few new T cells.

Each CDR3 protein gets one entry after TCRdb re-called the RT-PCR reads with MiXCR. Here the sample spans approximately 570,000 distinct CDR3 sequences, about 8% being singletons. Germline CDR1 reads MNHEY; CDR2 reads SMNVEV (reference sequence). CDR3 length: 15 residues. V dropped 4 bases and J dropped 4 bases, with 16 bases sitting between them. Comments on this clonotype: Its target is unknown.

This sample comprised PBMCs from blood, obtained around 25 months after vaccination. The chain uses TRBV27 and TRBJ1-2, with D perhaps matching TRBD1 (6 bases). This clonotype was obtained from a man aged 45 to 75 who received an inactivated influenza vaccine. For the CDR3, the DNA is TGTGCCAGCAGTTCCGCGGGACATAGTAGCTATGGCTACACCTTC. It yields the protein CASSSAGHSSYGYTF.